The present TCR beta chain was sequenced within a study of T cell responses to AZD1222 COVID-19 vaccine. Study results and limitations: Close to half of spike-specific TCRs reportedly recognize unmutated variant regions. Most donors were white British, females outnumbered males, and clonal diversity was possibly underestimated.

Turning to this clone: Its antigen is not identified.

The CDR3 consists of 15 residues. The V end was cut by 4 bases, the J end by 0 bases, with 10 bases between. Germline CDR1 and CDR2: LGHDT and YNNKEL (reference sequence). The method was immunoSEQ multiplex PCR; TCRdb's version includes in-frame clones alone and lacks a portion of them. The top ten hold 4.3% of the sample, which has approximately 150,000 clones, just under 90% seen once. The TCR was taken from an adult who received the MenACWY meningococcal vaccine as a control. The V gene is TRBV3-1 (or the pseudogene TRBV3-2), the J gene TRBJ2-1; D remains unclear. The source was peripheral blood, collected 28 days after the second dose of the MenACWY control vaccine. CDR3 amino acids: CASSRSLSSYNEQFF. The DNA of the CDR3 is TGTGCCAGCAGCCGCTCGCTGAGCTCCTACAATGAGCAGTTCTTC.